The entry below describes one T cell receptor beta chain. This clonotype has more than one count but fewer than ten. What this receptor recognizes is not known. No clone much larger than this one lies a single base away; base qualities are absent. The donors were a few dozen Caucasian individuals from Russia, aged roughly 6 to 95 years, who were systemically healthy. Around 9.8 milliliters of peripheral blood were collected from each donor into EDTA-treated Vacutainer tubes. Ficoll-Paque density-gradient centrifugation was used to isolate PBMCs, with at least 7 million per sample. Trizol reagent was used to extract total RNA from the PBMCs, yielding at least 6 micrograms per sample. For every donor, an aliquot of PBMCs went through flow cytometry to measure the percentages of naive CD45RAhigh/CD27high T cells. The data originate from a study of blood T cells in healthy people across ages (dated by TCRdb to about 2015). Broadly, across the study: Template switching captured roughly one uniquely barcoded TCR beta cDNA molecule per two T cells in model experiments. Four age groups were formed from the donors: young (average about 15 years), middle-aged (just under 40), aged (about 62) and long-lived (approximately 80). Using deep sequencing normalized with unique cDNA molecular identifiers, the study measured how TCR beta repertoire diversity changes with age. Using the same blood draw, the study looked at two additional independent replicas of 1 million unique cDNA reads for two donors, one aged 18 to 30 and the other aged 80 or older. To avoid experimental bias, donors of different ages were spread randomly across the sequencing lanes. Study-level results and caveats: The percentage of naive T cells measured by flow cytometry correlated strongly with observed TCR beta diversity. The CMV infection status of donors was not known, potentially confounding age-related changes in expanded clonotypes. Observed TCR beta diversity per million T cells fell roughly linearly with age, and a significant reduction was already apparent by age roughly 40. Bulk unsorted PBMC profiling prevented conclusive comparison of naive and antigen-experienced compartments. Compared with the aged group, the long-lived group had more naive CD4+ T cells, fewer expanded clones and increased TCR diversity, suggesting age selection. Estimates of total diversity based on one million sequenced T cells were considered lower bounds and underestimates.

Library preparation used 5' RACE. TCRdb shows the sequencer as Illumina HiSeq 2500. The second PCR ran for about 6 to 12 cycles and used a J-beta primer mix along with a sample-barcoded 5' primer. A template-switch 5' adaptor carrying 12 random nucleotides introduced a unique molecular identifier onto each TCR beta cDNA molecule. At least 3 million CDR3-containing paired-end reads were obtained from each sample. The Mint cDNA synthesis kit, primed by a TRBC-specific oligonucleotide, was used to synthesize first-strand cDNA from all RNA. All cDNA was treated with uracil-DNA glycosylase and then went through a first 18-cycle PCR with the universal primers M1SS and BC2_uni_R. Processing in the source paper ran as follows. Each sample was normalized by randomly selecting 1 million high-quality reads, each carrying a distinct molecular identifier. Reads sharing molecular identifiers were discarded rather than binned into consensus sequences. MiTCR, run with a Q25 quality threshold and the strictest error-elimination algorithm, handled CDR3 identification, clonotype clustering and error correction. A nonparametric unseen species model using Euler transformation provided a lower-bound estimate of total TCR beta diversity. TCRdb reanalyzed the raw reads on its own, using fastp at Q25 for trimming and MiXCR for clone calling, and kept in-frame beta chains. Every entry covers one CDR3 protein and lists the most common genes and DNA from its rows. These V and J calls derive from TCRdb rather than the authors' analysis. In all, the sample holds about 1,600,000 distinct CDR3 sequences, and roughly 40% of those were seen once. The top ten constitute roughly 7.7% of the sample.

Trimming at the junction amounts to 2 bases on V and 4 bases on J, and the germline ends lie 5 bases apart. Its CDR3 holds 12 amino acids, cysteine through phenylalanine. CDR3 DNA is the only sequence kept; it has 36 bases, read in frame from the first base. From a lookup of the germline V gene, CDR1 and CDR2 are MNHEY and SVGEGT. This TCR derives from a woman aged 18 to 35 in good health. Sequenced material: blood. The chain is assembled from TRBV6-2 or TRBV6-3 and TRBJ1-2, with the D segment identity uncertain. The CDR3 protein sequence reads: CASSYGLYGYTF. In nucleotides, the sequence is TGTGCCAGCAGTTACGGACTCTATGGCTACACCTTC.